The present T cell receptor beta chain was sequenced within a study of T cells in localized non-small cell lung cancer. Study-wide results and limits: Among the tissues sampled, uninvolved adjacent lung had the highest T cell clonality, above tumor. Longer survival (overall) was linked to higher T cell density in blood. There were a median roughly 62 of the top 100 tumor clones appearing in adjacent lung.

About this clone: What it recognizes is unknown.

Between the trimmed V and J ends, which lost 2 bases and 9 bases, there was a span of 17 bases. CDR1 KGHSH and CDR2 LQKENI come from the germline V gene. This CDR3 contains 15 residues. Measured with immunoSEQ multiplex PCR; TCRdb has only the in-frame clones, and not every one. The table records about 40,000 clones, around 86% of them present only once. The chain recombines TRBV18 with TRBJ2-1; a possible D gene is TRBD2 (5 bases). This TCR came from a man between 40 and 75 years old with stage I lung adenocarcinoma. Specimen: peripheral blood, collected before any cancer treatment. The CDR3 protein is CASSPETNRGLEQFF. CDR3 nucleotides: TGTGCCAGCTCACCAGAGACAAACCGTGGACTTGAGCAGTTCTTC.